A few counts support the clone carrying this T cell receptor (beta chain). Its antigen is as yet unknown. Trimming took 5 bases from V and 5 from J, leaving 18 bases between them. CDR1 is SGHNT and CDR2 is YENEEA in the germline V gene. The CDR3 is 16 amino acids. Investigators took adjacent lung free of atypia at least 2 cm from the tumor margin. Profiled with immunoSEQ multiplex PCR; TCRdb holds only in-frame clones, not every one. The data show over a thousand clones, with around 21% seen just once and about 18% held by the top ten. The sample belongs to a study of T cells in localized non-small cell lung cancer. Findings and limits, study-wide: The study detected a median about 60 of the top 100 tumor clones in adjacent lung. The tumor had only one region sequenced, so heterogeneity remains possible.

Specimen: normal lung tissue next to the tumor, collected before any cancer treatment. This TCR was recovered from a man aged 40-75 years with stage I squamous cell lung carcinoma. The chain carries TRBV11-3 and TRBJ2-2; either TRBD1 or TRBD2 may supply D (5 bases each). The CDR3 DNA is TGTGCCAGCAGCCCCGATGCGGGCGCAGGGACCGGGGAGCTGTTTTTT. The encoded protein is CASSPDAGAGTGELFF.